Listed below are T cell receptor beta chains from one sample, sequenced in a study of T-cell reconstitution after alpha-beta-depleted transplantation in children. TCRdb reprocessed the PCR reads via MiXCR and lists one record per CDR3 protein. The sample lists about 980,000 distinct CDR3 sequences; less than 30% were seen once. This material consisted of PBMCs, mostly from graft donor cells, taken 360 days after TCRalphabeta/CD19-depleted stem cell transplant. All receptors derive from a boy in the first two years of life who had a stem cell transplant for SCID, so the T cells may come from the graft donor. Each CDR3 is given with its conserved first and last residue. The D gene is left open where the match is weak. Clone size is not always given. Where it is, it says once, few, many or a class for expanded clones.

d_call,clone_size,v_call,j_call,cdr3_nt,cdr3_aa
NA,few,TRBV3-1,TRBJ2-3,TGTGCCAGCAGCCAAACTACCGCAGATACGCAGTATTTT,CASSQTTADTQYF
TRBD1,NA,TRBV7-2,TRBJ2-5,TGTGCCAGCAGCTTCCTGACAGGGTGGCGGCACCAAGAGACCCAGTACTTC,CASSFLTGWRHQETQYF
TRBD2,few,TRBV4-2,TRBJ2-1,TGTGCCAGCAGCCCTCACAGCGGGGAGATCTACAATGAGCAGTTCTTC,CASSPHSGEIYNEQFF
NA,NA,TRBV12-3/TRBV12-4,TRBJ1-1,TGTGCCAGCAGTCCCTATACAGGGAACACTGAAGCTTTCTTT,CASSPYTGNTEAFF
TRBD2,few,TRBV5-1,TRBJ2-1,TGCGCCAGCCTACCTGGTGGACTAGCGGGGAACAATGAGCAGTTCTTC,CASLPGGLAGNNEQFF
TRBD1,NA,TRBV7-3,TRBJ2-1,TGTGCCAGCAGCTACACTAGACAGGGGGTTCAGTTCTTC,CASSYTRQGVQFF
NA,few,TRBV20-1,TRBJ2-1,TGCAGTGCTAGAGGTCGACCCTACAATGAGCAGTTCTTC,CSARGRPYNEQFF
TRBD1,NA,TRBV6-1,TRBJ2-4,TGTGCCAGCAGCCCTGACAGGGCTGTGAACATTCAGTACTTC,CASSPDRAVNIQYF
TRBD2,NA,TRBV7-9,TRBJ2-5,TGTGCCAGCAGCCCGACTAGCGGGGAGCAAGAGACCCAGTACTTC,CASSPTSGEQETQYF
NA,few,TRBV20-1,TRBJ1-4,TGCAGTGTTCCGACACCTCTGAAAAAACTGTTTTTT,CSVPTPLKKLFF
NA,few,TRBV12-3/TRBV12-4,TRBJ1-4,TGTGCCAGCAGGACACGTGCCGGGACTAATGAAAAACTGTTTTTT,CASRTRAGTNEKLFF
TRBD1,NA,TRBV20-1,TRBJ2-7,TGCAGTGCTAGAGATGCGGACAGGGGCAGGTCCTACGAGCAGTACTTC,CSARDADRGRSYEQYF
TRBD2,NA,TRBV2,TRBJ2-2,TGTGCCAGCATAGGACTAGCGGGACCCGGGGAGCTGTTTTTT,CASIGLAGPGELFF
NA,few,TRBV6-1,TRBJ2-7,TGTGCCAGCACCCCACAGGGTCGCTCCTACGAGCAGTACTTC,CASTPQGRSYEQYF
NA,few,TRBV12-3/TRBV12-4,TRBJ1-5,TGTGCCAGCAGTATACGAGACGGGGCACAGCCCCAGCATTTT,CASSIRDGAQPQHF
TRBD1,NA,TRBV15,TRBJ1-4,TGTGCCACCAGCAGAGGACAGGGAACTAATGAAAAACTGTTTTTT,CATSRGQGTNEKLFF
NA,NA,TRBV4-1,TRBJ2-1,TGCGCCAGCAGCCAAGATCAGGGAGGTGGGCAGTTCTTC,CASSQDQGGGQFF
NA,few,TRBV7-2,TRBJ2-7,TGTGCCAGCAGCTTAGCGGTCCTAACAGGGCCGCCTGGCGAGCAGTACTTC,CASSLAVLTGPPGEQYF
NA,few,TRBV7-3,TRBJ2-6,TGTGCCAGCAGCTTAACCCAGGGGAGCTCTGGGGCCAACGTCCTGACTTTC,CASSLTQGSSGANVLTF
NA,few,TRBV15,TRBJ2-1,TGTGCCACCAGCGCCAGCTACAATGAGCAGTTCTTC,CATSASYNEQFF
NA,NA,TRBV10-3,TRBJ2-7,TGTGCCATCAGTGAAGGTCAGGACCTCTACGAGCAGTACTTC,CAISEGQDLYEQYF
NA,once,TRBV4-3,TRBJ2-4,TGCGCCAGCAGCCAAGATAGAGCGGGTCGAGGAAACATTCAGTACTTC,CASSQDRAGRGNIQYF
TRBD1,NA,TRBV18,TRBJ2-4,TGTGCCAGCTCACTAATCCGGGACAGTGTTGACATTCAGTACTTC,CASSLIRDSVDIQYF
NA,NA,TRBV5-1,TRBJ2-2,TGCGCCAGCAGCCGAACAGGGACCGACGGGGAGCTGTTTTTT,CASSRTGTDGELFF
NA,NA,TRBV15,TRBJ1-3,TGTGCCACCAGCAGGGGATCTACATCTGGAAACACCATATATTTT,CATSRGSTSGNTIYF
TRBD1,NA,TRBV20-1,TRBJ1-2,TGCAGTGCTATTATCGGGACAGCGGAATGGATGTATGGCTACACCTTC,CSAIIGTAEWMYGYTF
TRBD1,NA,TRBV4-3,TRBJ1-1,TGCGCCAGCAGCCAAGACCGGACAGGATACACTGAAGCTTTCTTT,CASSQDRTGYTEAFF
TRBD2,few,TRBV29-1,TRBJ2-7,TGCAGCGTTGAGAGGGGACTAGCAGGCGAGCAGTACTTC,CSVERGLAGEQYF
TRBD1,NA,TRBV7-3,TRBJ2-3,TGTGCCAGCAGCTTACAGGGACAGGGGTTCACAGATACGCAGTATTTT,CASSLQGQGFTDTQYF
TRBD2,NA,TRBV28,TRBJ2-7,TGTGCCAGCAGTTCCGTGCGGCTAGCGGGGGGCGACGAGCAGTACTTC,CASSSVRLAGGDEQYF
TRBD1,NA,TRBV6-1,TRBJ2-7,TGTGCCAGCAGCCCAAGGAGAGGACAGGGAACCTACGAGCAGTACTTC,CASSPRRGQGTYEQYF
NA,NA,TRBV12-3/TRBV12-4,TRBJ2-7,TGTGCCAGCAGCCTGGGACTCCCTGGGGACGAGCAGTACTTC,CASSLGLPGDEQYF
NA,NA,TRBV29-1,TRBJ2-3,TGCAGCGTTGAAGATCGGGGCCGGCCGCCAGATACGCAGTATTTT,CSVEDRGRPPDTQYF
TRBD2,NA,TRBV3-1,TRBJ2-1,TGTGCCAGCAGCCAAGATGAGGGGACTAGCGGTCACTTC,CASSQDEGTSGHF
TRBD2,NA,TRBV5-1,TRBJ2-5,TGCGCCAGCAGCATGGGACTAGCGAGAGAGACCCAGTACTTC,CASSMGLARETQYF
TRBD2,NA,TRBV4-3,TRBJ2-3,TGCGCCAGCAGCCACTCCGGGACTAGCGGAGATACGCAGTATTTT,CASSHSGTSGDTQYF
NA,few,TRBV4-1,TRBJ2-2,TGCGCCAGCAGTGTAAACGTGGTTATGGCCGGGGAGCTGTTTTTT,CASSVNVVMAGELFF
TRBD1,few,TRBV12-3/TRBV12-4,TRBJ2-7,TGTGCCAGCAGTTCGGGGTCCCGGGACAGGGTTACCTACGAGCAGTACTTC,CASSSGSRDRVTYEQYF
NA,few,TRBV20-1,TRBJ2-1,TGCAGTGCCACCAGGTCCGGCATCAATGAGCAGTTCTTC,CSATRSGINEQFF
NA,NA,TRBV5-1,TRBJ2-1,TGCGCCAGCAGCTTGGTTGGCCTACACAATGAGCAGTTCTTC,CASSLVGLHNEQFF
TRBD2,NA,TRBV10-3,TRBJ2-3,TGTGCCATCAGTGAGTCGAGGCTAGCGGGGAGCCCAGATACGCAGTATTTT,CAISESRLAGSPDTQYF
NA,NA,TRBV20-1,TRBJ2-3,TGCAGTGCTAGGGCAGGGGTTACAGATACGCAGTATTTT,CSARAGVTDTQYF
NA,NA,TRBV6-5,TRBJ2-5,TGTGCCAGCAGTTCGATCACAGGCGCTGGGGGAAAGACCCAGTACTTC,CASSSITGAGGKTQYF
NA,NA,TRBV29-1,TRBJ2-3,TGCAGCGTTGAACGGCGGAACAGGGGCACAGATACGCAGTATTTT,CSVERRNRGTDTQYF
NA,few,TRBV6-5,TRBJ2-7,TGTGCCAGCAGTTCGAGCGGGTTGCCCTCCTACGAGCAGTACTTC,CASSSSGLPSYEQYF
NA,many,TRBV9,TRBJ2-3,TGTGCCAGCAGCGTAGGGGGTTCCGGCGATACGCAGTATTTT,CASSVGGSGDTQYF
NA,few,TRBV5-1,TRBJ2-2,TGCGCCAGCAGCTTGACCGCCGGGGAGCTGTTTTTT,CASSLTAGELFF
NA,NA,TRBV7-9,TRBJ2-7,TGTGCCAGCAGCCCCGGACATGTCGAGCAGTACTTC,CASSPGHVEQYF
TRBD2,NA,TRBV4-3,TRBJ2-3,TGCGCCAGCAGCCAAATGAAGAGGGGAGGGGTGGATACGCAGTATTTT,CASSQMKRGGVDTQYF